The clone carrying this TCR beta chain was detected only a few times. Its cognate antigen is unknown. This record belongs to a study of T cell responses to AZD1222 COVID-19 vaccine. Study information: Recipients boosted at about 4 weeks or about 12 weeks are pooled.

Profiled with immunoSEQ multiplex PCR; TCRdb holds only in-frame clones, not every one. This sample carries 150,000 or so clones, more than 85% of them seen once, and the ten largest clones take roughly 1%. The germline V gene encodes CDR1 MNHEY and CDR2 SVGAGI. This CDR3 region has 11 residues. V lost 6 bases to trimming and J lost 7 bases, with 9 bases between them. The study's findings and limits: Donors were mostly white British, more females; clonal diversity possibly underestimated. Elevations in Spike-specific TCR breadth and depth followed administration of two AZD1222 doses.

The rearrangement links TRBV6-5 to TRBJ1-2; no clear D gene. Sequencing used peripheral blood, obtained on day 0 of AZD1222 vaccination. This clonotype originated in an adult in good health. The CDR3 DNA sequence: TGTGCCAGCAGGGGCGCGTTTGGCTACACCTTC. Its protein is CASRGAFGYTF.